The present TCR beta chain was sequenced within a study of beta chain features in type 1 diabetes. The isolated RNA, all of it, was reverse transcribed, so expressed TCRB transcripts were what got sequenced. Sequencing used immunoSEQ multiplex PCR; TCRdb keeps in-frame clones, though not all of them. The profile shows approximately 360,000 clones, 10% to 15% of them singletons. Germline-derived CDR1 and CDR2 are SGHNT and YYREEE (reference sequence). The V gene end was trimmed by 3 bases and the J gene end by 5 bases; junction bases not matched to a gene: 9. The CDR3 covers 15 residues. Study-wide results and caveats: Cells carrying high TCR expression could end up over-represented when cDNA is sequenced. Among patients with Type 1 diabetes, TCRB CDR3s were moderately but significantly shorter in every one of the four CD4+ subsets.

On this clone: The target antigen is unknown.

The rearrangement joins TRBV5-4 to TRBJ2-5; 8 nucleotides match TRBD1. This sequence was found in a woman in her late teens or twenties with type 1 diabetes. Source material: naive CD4+ T cells from blood. In nucleotides, the CDR3 is TGTGCCAGCAGCTCGCGGACAGGGCATTGGGAGACCCAGTACTTC. Protein: CASSSRTGHWETQYF.